Shown below are 2 T cell receptor beta chains from a single sample sequenced in a study of Ad26.COV2.S vaccination and SARS-CoV-2 variants. Treatment noted: about 20 received Ad26.COV2.S at low or high dose, single or two shots; several received placebo; per-sample allocation not given. Material that was analyzed had been drawn on day 63 after the first vaccine or placebo injection. Assay: immunoSEQ multiplex PCR; the TCRdb copy retains only in-frame clones and omits some. The sample holds around 450,000 clones, roughly 87% seen once. Specimen: peripheral blood, collected in a trial of Ad26.COV2.S vaccine versus placebo. All receptors derive from a person aged 18 to 65 who received the Ad26.COV2.S COVID-19 vaccine or a placebo.

The chain links TRBV11-3 to TRBJ2-2; no firm D call. The CDR3 extends over 15 amino acids. CDR1 is SGHNT and CDR2 is YENEEA in the germline V gene. The ends were cut back, 1 base at V and 4 bases at J, with 10 bases in the middle. The CDR3, as DNA: TGTGCCAGCAGCTTAGCGGGTTTTCCCACCGGGGAGCTGTTTTTT. It specifies CASSLAGFPTGELFF.

V usage is TRBV7-2 and J usage is TRBJ1-5; the D gene is possibly TRBD1 (6 bases). Trimming cost V 9 bases and J 0 bases, with 27 bases left between them. The CDR3 totals 19 residues. CDR1 is SGHTA, CDR2 FQGNSA, per germline. DNA of the CDR3: TGTGCCAGGGTGGAGGGGGGGCTAGAGAGTAGATATAGCAATCAGCCCCAGCATTTT. Amino acid sequence: CARVEGGLESRYSNQPQHF.